These 4 T cell receptor beta chains were all obtained from the same sample, sequenced in a study of T cell repertoires in ileal Crohn's disease. TCRdb's copy holds only in-frame clones and misses some; the assay was immunoSEQ multiplex PCR. Altogether 30,000 or so clones are present, around 80% being singletons, with the ten largest covering 4.5% to 6%. Sequenced sample: ileal tissue. The receptors come from an adult with Crohn's disease.

This clone was seen a single time. The chain recombines TRBV9 with TRBJ2-3, with a weak D call TRBD2 (7 bases). The CDR3 has 15 amino acids. V lost 1 base to trimming and J lost 0 bases, with 9 bases between them. Per germline, CDR1 SGDLS and CDR2 YYNGEE. CDR3 region: CASSVRGGSTDTQYF. The CDR3 DNA is TGTGCCAGCAGCGTAAGGGGGGGGAGCACAGATACGCAGTATTTT. Supplemented by reference TRBV9 and TRBJ2-3, the full variable domain reads DSGVTQTPKHLITATGQRVTLRCSPRSGDLSVYWYQQSLDQGLQFLIQYYNGEERAKGNILERFSAQQFPDLHSELNLSSLELGDSALYFCASSVRGGSTDTQYFGPGTRLTVL.

The J gene is TRBJ1-1, the V gene TRBV7-9, with TRBD1 as a possible D gene (6 bases). The CDR3 length is 16 residues. With 5 bases removed from V and 0 bases from J, the gap between germline ends came to 16 bases. Germline CDR1 and CDR2: SEHNR and FQNEAQ (reference sequence). CDR3 sequence: CASSRGQHNMNTEAFF. The CDR3 bases are TGTGCCAGCAGCCGTGGACAGCATAACATGAACACTGAAGCTTTCTTT.

V and J are TRBV5-6 and TRBJ1-2; no reliable D call. The CDR3 loop spans 13 amino acids. Germline CDR1 and CDR2: SGHDT and YYEEEE. Trimming took off 6 bases at V and 1 base at J, with 10 bases between the two ends. CDR3 loop: CASKPENNYGYTF. CDR3 sequence (DNA): TGTGCCAGCAAGCCGGAGAATAACTATGGCTACACCTTC.

V is TRBV19 and J is TRBJ2-7; 7 bases are a match to TRBD1. The germline gives CDR1 LNHDA, CDR2 SQIVND (reference sequence). V trimming: 5 bases; J trimming: 3 bases; junction bases outside the gene matches: 4. This CDR3 comprises 13 residues. Written as DNA, the CDR3 is TGTGCCAGTAGTGAGAGGGGGCTCTACGAGCAGTACTTC. It is translated as CASSERGLYEQYF.